This TCR beta chain appears in the sequencing data of a study of monozygotic twins with inflammatory bowel disease. The study's findings and limits: No separation of different T cell subtypes was possible.

Of note for this clonotype: Its antigen is still unknown.

Blood was drawn once per donor, and each sample measured approximately 2.4 ml. The CDR3 length is 14 residues. TCRdb re-called the 5' RACE reads and catalogs CDR3 proteins one per entry, DNA excluded. The repertoire table contains more than 300,000 distinct CDR3 sequences. The V call is TRBV12-3 or TRBV12-4, the J call TRBJ2-7. This sequence was found in a human donor with ulcerative colitis or Crohn's disease, or a healthy co-twin of an affected twin (not recorded which). The specimen sequenced was blood. CDR3 protein: CASSFDRNSYEQYF.